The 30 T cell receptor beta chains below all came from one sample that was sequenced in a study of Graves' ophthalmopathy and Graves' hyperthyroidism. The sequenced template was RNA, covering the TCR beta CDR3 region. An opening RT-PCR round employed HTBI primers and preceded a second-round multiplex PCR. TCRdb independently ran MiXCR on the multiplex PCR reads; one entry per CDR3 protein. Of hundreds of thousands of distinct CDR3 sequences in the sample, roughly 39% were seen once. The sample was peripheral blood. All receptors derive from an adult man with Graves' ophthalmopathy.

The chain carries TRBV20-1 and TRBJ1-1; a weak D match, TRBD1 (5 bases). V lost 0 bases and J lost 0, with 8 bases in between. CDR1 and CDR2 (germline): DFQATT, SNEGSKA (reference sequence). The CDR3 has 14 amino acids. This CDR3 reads CSARDFRVNTEAFF. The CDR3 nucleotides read TGCAGTGCTAGAGATTTCAGGGTGAACACTGAAGCTTTCTTT.

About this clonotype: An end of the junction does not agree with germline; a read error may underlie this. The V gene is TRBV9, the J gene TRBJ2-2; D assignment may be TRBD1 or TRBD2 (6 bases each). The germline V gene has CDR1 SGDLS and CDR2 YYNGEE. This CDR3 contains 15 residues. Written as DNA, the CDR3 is TGTGCCAGCAGCTTATTGGGGGGCGCCGGGAATGAGCAGTTCTTT. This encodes CASSLLGGAGNEQFF. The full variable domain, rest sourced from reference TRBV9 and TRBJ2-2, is DSGVTQTPKHLITATGQRVTLRCSPRSGDLSVYWYQQSLDQGLQFLIQYYNGEERAKGNILERFSAQQFPDLHSELNLSSLELGDSALYFCASSLLGGAGNEQFFGEGSRLTVL.

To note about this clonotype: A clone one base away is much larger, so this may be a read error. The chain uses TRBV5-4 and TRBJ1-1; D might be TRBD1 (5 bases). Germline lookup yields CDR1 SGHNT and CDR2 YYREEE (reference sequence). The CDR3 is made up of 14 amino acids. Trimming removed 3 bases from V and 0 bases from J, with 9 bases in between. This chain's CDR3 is CASSWGIMNTEAFF. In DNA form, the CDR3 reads TGTGCCAGCAGCTGGGGCATCATGAACACTGAAGCTTTCTTT.

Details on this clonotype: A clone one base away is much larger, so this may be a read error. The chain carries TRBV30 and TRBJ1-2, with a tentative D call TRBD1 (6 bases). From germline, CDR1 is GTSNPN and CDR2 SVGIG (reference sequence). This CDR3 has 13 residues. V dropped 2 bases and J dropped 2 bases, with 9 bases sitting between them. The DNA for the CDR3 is TGTGCCTGGAGTCTAGGGGGAAACTATGGCTACACCTTC. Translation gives CAWSLGGNYGYTF.

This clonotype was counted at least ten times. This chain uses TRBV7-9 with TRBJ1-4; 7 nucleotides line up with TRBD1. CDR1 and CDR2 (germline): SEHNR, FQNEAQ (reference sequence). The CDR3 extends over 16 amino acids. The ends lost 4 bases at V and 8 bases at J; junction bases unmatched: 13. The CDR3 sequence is CASSSSRGQLREKLFF. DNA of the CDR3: TGTGCCAGCAGCTCCTCCCGGGGACAGTTACGGGAAAAACTGTTTTTT.

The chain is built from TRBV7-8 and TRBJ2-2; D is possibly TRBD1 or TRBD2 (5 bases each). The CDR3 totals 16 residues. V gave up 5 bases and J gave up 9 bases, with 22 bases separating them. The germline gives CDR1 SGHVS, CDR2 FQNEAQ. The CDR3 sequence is CASSPQQGTRSRELFF. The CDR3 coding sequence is TGTGCCAGCAGCCCCCAGCAGGGTACTAGAAGCCGGGAGCTGTTTTTT.

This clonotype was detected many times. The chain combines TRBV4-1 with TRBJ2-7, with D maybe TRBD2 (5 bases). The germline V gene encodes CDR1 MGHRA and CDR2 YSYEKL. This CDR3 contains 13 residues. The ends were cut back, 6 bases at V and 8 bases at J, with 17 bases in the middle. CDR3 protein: CASRPEGGRQQYF. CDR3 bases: TGCGCCAGCAGGCCTGAGGGCGGCCGCCAGCAGTACTTC.

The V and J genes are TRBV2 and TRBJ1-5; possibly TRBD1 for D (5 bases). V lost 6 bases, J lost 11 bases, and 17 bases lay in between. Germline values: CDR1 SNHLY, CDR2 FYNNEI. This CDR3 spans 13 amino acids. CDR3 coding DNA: TGTGCCAGCAGGGGGACGGTCCAAGAGACCCAGCATTTT. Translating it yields CASRGTVQETQHF.

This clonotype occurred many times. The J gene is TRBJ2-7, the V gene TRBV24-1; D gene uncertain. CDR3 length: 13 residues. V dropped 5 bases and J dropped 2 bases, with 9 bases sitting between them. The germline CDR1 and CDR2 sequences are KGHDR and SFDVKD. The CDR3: CATSGTDTYEQYF. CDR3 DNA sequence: TGTGCCACCAGTGGGACCGACACCTACGAGCAGTACTTC.

The CDR3 sequence is CASSANSGGWRGYTF. The CDR3 nucleotides are TGTGCCAGCAGCGCCAACTCCGGGGGTTGGCGGGGCTACACCTTC. This chain uses TRBV25-1 with TRBJ1-2, with D possibly being TRBD1 (5 bases). The V end lost 6 bases, the J end lost 8 bases, and 22 bases lay between the germline ends. The CDR3 is made up of 15 amino acids. CDR1 and CDR2 from the germline V gene are MGHDK and SYGVNS.

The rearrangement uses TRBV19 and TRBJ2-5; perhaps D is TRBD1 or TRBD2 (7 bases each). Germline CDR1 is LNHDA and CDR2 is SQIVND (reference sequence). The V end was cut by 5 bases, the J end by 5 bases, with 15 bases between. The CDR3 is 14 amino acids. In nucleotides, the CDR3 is TGTGCCAGTAGTCCGGCAGGGGGGGGGGAGACCCAGTACTTC. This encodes CASSPAGGGETQYF.

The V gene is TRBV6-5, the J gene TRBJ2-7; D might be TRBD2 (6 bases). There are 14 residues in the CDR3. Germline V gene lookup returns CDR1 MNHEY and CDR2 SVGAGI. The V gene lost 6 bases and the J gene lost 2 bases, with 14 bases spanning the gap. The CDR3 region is CASRGRRQTYEQYF. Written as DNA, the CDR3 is TGTGCCAGCAGAGGGAGGAGACAGACCTACGAGCAGTACTTC.

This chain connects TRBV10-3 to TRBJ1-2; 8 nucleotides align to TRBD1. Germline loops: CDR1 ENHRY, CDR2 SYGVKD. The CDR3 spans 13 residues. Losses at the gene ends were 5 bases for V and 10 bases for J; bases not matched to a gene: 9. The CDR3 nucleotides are TGTGCCATCAGTCAGGACAGGGACAGCGCCTACACCTTC. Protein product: CAISQDRDSAYTF.

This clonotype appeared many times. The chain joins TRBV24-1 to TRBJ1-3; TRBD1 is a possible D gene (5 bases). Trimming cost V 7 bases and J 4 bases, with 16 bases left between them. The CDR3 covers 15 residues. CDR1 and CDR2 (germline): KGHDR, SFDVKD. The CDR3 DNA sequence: TGTGCCACCAGGCGGGACCCCGGTCGAGGAAACACCATATATTTT. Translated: CATRRDPGRGNTIYF.

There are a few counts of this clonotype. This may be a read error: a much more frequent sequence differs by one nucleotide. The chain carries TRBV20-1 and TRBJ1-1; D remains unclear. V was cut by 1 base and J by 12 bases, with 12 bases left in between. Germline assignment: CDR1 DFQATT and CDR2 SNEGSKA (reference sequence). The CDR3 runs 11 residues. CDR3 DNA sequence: TGCAGTGCTAGAGGGACGGCCCCGACTTTCTTT. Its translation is CSARGTAPTFF.

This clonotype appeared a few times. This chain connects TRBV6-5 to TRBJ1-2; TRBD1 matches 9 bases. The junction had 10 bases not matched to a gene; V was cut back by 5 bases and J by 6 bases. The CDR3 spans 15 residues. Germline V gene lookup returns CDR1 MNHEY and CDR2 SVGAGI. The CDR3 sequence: CASSESTGGAHGYTF. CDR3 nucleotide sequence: TGTGCCAGCAGTGAATCGACAGGGGGTGCTCATGGCTACACCTTC.

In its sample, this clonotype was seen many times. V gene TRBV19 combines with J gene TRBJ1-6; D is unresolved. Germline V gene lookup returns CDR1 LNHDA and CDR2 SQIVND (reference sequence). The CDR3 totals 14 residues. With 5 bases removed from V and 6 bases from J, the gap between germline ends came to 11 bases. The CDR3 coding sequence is TGTGCCAGTAGTGTCTTACAGTCTAATTCACCCCTCCACTTT. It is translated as CASSVLQSNSPLHF.

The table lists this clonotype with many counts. In DNA, the CDR3 is TGTGCCAGCAGTTACGCAGGTAGGGGCTACGAGCAGTACTTC. It specifies CASSYAGRGYEQYF. This rearrangement joins TRBV6-5 to TRBJ2-7; tentatively, D is TRBD1 (5 bases). Trimming shortened V by 2 bases and J by 3 bases, and 11 bases separated the two germline ends. CDR1 and CDR2 (germline): MNHEY, SVGAGI. The CDR3 runs to 14 residues.

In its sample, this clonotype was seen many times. CDR3 in amino acids: CASSLEGLAGGAYEQYF. The CDR3 DNA reads as TGTGCCAGCAGCTTAGAAGGGCTAGCGGGCGGCGCCTACGAGCAGTACTTC. The gene calls are TRBV7-2 and TRBJ2-7; the match to TRBD2 covers 8 bases. V shed 1 base, J shed 2 bases, and the junction held 10 bases outside the gene matches. Germline V CDR1 and CDR2: SGHTA, FQGNSA. The CDR3 has 17 amino acids.

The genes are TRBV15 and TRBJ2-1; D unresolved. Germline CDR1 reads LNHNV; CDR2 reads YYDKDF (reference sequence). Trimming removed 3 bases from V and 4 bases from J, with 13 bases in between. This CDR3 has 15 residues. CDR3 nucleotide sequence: TGTGCCACCAGCAGTTTGGCCACTGAATACAATGAGCAGTTCTTC. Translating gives CATSSLATEYNEQFF.

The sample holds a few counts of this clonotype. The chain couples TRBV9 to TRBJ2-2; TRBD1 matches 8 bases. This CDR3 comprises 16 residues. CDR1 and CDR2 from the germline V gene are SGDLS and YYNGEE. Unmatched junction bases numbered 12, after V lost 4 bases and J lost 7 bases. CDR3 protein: CASSPSRTGPDGELFF. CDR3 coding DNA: TGTGCCAGCAGCCCTTCTCGGACAGGGCCGGACGGGGAGCTGTTTTTT.

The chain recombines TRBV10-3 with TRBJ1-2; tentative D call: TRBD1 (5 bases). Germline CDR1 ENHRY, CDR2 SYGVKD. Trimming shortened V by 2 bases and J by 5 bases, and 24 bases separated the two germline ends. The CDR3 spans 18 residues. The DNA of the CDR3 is TGTGCCATCAGTGAGCCCCCGGGACTGTCAGACTCCGAATATGGCTACACCTTC. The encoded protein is CAISEPPGLSDSEYGYTF.

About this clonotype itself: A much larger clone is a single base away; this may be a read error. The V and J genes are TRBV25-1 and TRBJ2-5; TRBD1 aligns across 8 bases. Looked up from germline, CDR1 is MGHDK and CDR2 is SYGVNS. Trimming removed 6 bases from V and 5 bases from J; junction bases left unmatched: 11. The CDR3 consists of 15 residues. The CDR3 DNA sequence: TGTGCCAGCAGCCGACAGGACAGGGTGCGGGAGACCCAGTACTTC. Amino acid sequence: CASSRQDRVRETQYF.

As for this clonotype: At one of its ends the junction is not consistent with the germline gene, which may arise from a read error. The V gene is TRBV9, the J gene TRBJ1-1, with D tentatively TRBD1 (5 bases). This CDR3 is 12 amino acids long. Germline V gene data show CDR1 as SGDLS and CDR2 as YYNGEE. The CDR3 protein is CASRVGDTEAFF. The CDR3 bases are TGTGCCAGCAGAGTAGGGGACACTGAAGCTTTCTTT. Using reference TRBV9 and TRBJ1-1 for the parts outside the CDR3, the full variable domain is DSGVTQTPKHLITATGQRVTLRCSPRSGDLSVYWYQQSLDQGLQFLIQYYNGEERAKGNILERFSAQQFPDLHSELNLSSLELGDSALYFCASRVGDTEAFFGQGTRLTVV.

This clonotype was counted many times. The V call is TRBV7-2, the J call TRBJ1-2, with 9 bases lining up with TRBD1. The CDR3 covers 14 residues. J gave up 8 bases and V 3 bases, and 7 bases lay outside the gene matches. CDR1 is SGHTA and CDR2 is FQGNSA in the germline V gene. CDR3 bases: TGTGCCAGCAGCTTTTGGACAGGGGTGAGAGGCTACACCTTC. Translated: CASSFWTGVRGYTF.

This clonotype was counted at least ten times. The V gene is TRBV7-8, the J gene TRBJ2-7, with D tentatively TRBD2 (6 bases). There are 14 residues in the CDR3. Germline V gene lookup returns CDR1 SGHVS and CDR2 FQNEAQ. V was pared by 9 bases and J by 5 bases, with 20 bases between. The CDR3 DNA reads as TGTGCCAGTAAACCCGGGCGGGGTTCTCACGAGCAGTACTTC. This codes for CASKPGRGSHEQYF.

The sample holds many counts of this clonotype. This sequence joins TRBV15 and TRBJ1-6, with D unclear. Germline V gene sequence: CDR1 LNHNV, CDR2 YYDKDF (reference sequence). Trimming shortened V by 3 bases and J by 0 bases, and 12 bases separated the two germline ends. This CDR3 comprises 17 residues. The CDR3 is CATSRAVGSSYNSPLHF. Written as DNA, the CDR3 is TGTGCCACCAGCAGGGCCGTAGGTAGCTCCTATAATTCACCCCTCCACTTT.

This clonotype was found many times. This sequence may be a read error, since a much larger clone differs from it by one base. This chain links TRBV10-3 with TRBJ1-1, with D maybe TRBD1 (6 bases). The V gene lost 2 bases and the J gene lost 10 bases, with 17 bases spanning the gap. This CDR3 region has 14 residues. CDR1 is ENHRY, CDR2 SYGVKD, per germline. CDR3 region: CAISEDRQSAGAFF. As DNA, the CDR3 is TGTGCCATCAGTGAGGACAGGCAGAGCGCTGGAGCTTTCTTT.

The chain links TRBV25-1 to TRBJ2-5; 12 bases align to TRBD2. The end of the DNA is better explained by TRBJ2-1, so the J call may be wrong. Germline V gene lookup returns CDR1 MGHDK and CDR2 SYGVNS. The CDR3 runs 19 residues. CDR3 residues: CASSEVTSGRFGSYNEQFF. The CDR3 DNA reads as TGTGCCAGCAGTGAAGTGACTAGCGGGAGATTCGGCTCCTACAATGAGCAGTTCTTC.

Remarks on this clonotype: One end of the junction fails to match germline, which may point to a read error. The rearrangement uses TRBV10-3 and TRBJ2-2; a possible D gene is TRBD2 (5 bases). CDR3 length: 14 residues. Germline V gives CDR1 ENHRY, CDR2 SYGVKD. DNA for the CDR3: TGTGCCAGCAGTTTATGGAGAAACACCGGGAAGCTGTTTTTT. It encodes CASSLWRNTGKLFF.